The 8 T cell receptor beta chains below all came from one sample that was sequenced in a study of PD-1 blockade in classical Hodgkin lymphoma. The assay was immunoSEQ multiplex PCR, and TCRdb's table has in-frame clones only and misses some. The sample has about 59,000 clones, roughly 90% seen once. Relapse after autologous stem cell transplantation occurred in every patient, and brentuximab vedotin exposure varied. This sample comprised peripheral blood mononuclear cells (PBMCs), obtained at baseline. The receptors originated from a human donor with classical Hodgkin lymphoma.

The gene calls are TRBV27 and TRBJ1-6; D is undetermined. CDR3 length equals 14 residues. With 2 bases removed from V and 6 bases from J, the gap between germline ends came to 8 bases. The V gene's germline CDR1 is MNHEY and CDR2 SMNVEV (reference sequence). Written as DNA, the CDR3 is TGTGCCAGCAGTTTAACGAAACTTAATTCACCCCTCCACTTT. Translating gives CASSLTKLNSPLHF.

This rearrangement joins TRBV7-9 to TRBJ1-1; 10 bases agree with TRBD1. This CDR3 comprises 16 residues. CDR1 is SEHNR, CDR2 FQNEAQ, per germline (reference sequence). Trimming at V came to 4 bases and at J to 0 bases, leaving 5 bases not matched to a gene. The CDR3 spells CASSSRGQGLNTEAFF. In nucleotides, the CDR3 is TGTGCCAGCAGCTCCAGGGGACAGGGGTTGAACACTGAAGCTTTCTTT.

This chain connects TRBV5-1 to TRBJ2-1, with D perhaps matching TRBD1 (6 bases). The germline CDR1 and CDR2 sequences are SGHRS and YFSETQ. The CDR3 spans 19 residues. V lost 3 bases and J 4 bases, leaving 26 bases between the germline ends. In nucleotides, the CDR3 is TGCGCCAGCAGCTCTTTACCGACAGGCATGAAGCCACTTTACAATGAGCAGTTCTTC. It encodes CASSSLPTGMKPLYNEQFF.

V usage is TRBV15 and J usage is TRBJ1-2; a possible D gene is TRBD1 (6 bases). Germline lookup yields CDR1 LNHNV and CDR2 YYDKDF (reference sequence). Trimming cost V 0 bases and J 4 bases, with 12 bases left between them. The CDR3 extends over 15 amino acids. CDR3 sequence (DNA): TGTGCCACCAGCAGAGATCGGGGGCTTAGCTATGGCTACACCTTC. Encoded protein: CATSRDRGLSYGYTF.

CDR3 sequence reads: CASSPPLERVGQETQYF. The CDR3 DNA reads as TGTGCCAGCAGCCCCCCCTTGGAGAGGGTAGGACAAGAGACCCAGTACTTC. The chain recombines TRBV7-9 with TRBJ2-5; D possibly corresponds to TRBD2 (5 bases). CDR1 and CDR2 from the germline V gene are SEHNR and FQNEAQ (reference sequence). This CDR3 spans 17 amino acids. V was pared by 5 bases and J by 2 bases, with 21 bases between.

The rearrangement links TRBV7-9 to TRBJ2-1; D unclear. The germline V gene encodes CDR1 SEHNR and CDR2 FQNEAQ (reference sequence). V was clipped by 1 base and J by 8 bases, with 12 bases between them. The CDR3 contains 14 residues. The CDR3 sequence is CASSLVPRHYEQFF. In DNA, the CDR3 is TGTGCCAGCAGCTTAGTCCCCCGGCACTATGAGCAGTTCTTC.

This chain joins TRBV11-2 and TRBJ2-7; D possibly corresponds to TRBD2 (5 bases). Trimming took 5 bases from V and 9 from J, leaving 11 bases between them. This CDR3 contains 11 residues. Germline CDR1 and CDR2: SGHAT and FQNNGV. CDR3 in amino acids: CASSHGVLQYF. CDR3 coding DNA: TGTGCCAGCAGCCACGGGGTGTTGCAGTACTTC.

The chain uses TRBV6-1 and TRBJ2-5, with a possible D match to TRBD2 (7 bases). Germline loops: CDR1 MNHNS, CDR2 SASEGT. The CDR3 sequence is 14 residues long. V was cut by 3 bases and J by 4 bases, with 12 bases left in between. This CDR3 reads CASSDRGGPETQYF. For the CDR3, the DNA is TGTGCCAGCAGTGATAGGGGGGGCCCAGAGACCCAGTACTTC.